The entry that follows covers one T cell receptor beta chain sequence. In the source study's methods: How many nucleated cells were present was estimated from reference gene primer amplification. The protocol was immunoSEQ multiplex PCR, while the TCRdb copy is restricted to in-frame clones and leaves out a portion. Clone size and the V and J calls come from that table; the DNA yielded D and trimming. The data show around 280,000 clones, 89% seen once. This entry comes from a study of blood T cell repertoires in COVID-19. Study-wide context: Researchers got acute and convalescent COVID-19 samples from the United States, Italy and Spain.

The CDR3 is 18 residues long. Germline-derived CDR1 and CDR2 are SGDLS and YYNGEE. V dropped 4 bases and J dropped 3 bases, with 20 bases sitting between them. The TCR comes from a woman aged 40-49 years who had recovered from COVID-19. Sequencing was performed on PBMCs or T cells enriched from blood (not recorded which). The chain carries TRBV9 and TRBJ2-6; D possibly corresponds to TRBD1 (5 bases). CDR3 sequence reads: CASSIATAEGLGANVLTF. For the CDR3, the DNA is TGTGCCAGCAGCATCGCGACAGCTGAAGGGCTTGGGGCCAACGTCCTGACTTTC.